Shown below are 6 T cell receptor beta chains from a single sample sequenced in a study of response to subunit inactivated influenza vaccine. MiXCR, applied by TCRdb to the RT-PCR reads, yields one record per CDR3 protein. The data show 500,000 to 600,000 distinct CDR3 sequences, roughly 10% seen once. The data also belong to a second study, concerning T cells expressing NK-cell markers. That investigation notes: cDNA encoding TCR beta was synthesized via 5'RACE template switching incorporating UMIs.

The source was PBMCs from blood, collected on the day of vaccination. The receptors were sampled from a man aged 45-60 years who received an inactivated influenza vaccine.

A word on this clonotype: A much more abundant neighbour one base away suggests this may be a read error. J is TRBJ1-1 and V is TRBV5-6; unclear D gene. Germline V gives CDR1 SGHDT, CDR2 YYEEEE. This CDR3 is built from 13 residues. The CDR3 DNA reads as TGTTCCAGCAGCTTGTGGTTGGGCACTGAAGCTTTCTTT. It specifies CSSSLWLGTEAFF.

This clonotype was detected many times. The chain is built from TRBV29-1 and TRBJ2-3; TRBD2 matches 9 bases. The CDR3 is 13 amino acids. The germline CDR1 and CDR2 sequences are SQVTM and ANQGSEA. For the CDR3, the DNA is TGCAGTGGAAAGCGGGGGGCAACAGATACGCAGTATTTT. It is translated as CSGKRGATDTQYF.

This clonotype was detected ten times or more. The J gene is TRBJ1-2, the V gene TRBV3-1; D might be TRBD1 (5 bases). In germline, CDR1 is LGHDT, CDR2 YNNKEL (reference sequence). Between the trimmed V and J ends, which lost 1 base and 2 bases, there was a span of 20 bases. The length of the CDR3 is 18 residues. Here the CDR3 reads CASSQVLATGTANYGYTF. The CDR3 nucleotides are TGTGCCAGCAGCCAAGTCCTAGCAACCGGGACGGCAAACTATGGCTACACCTTC.

The genes are TRBV19 and TRBJ2-1, with a weak D call TRBD2 (5 bases). Per the germline V gene, CDR1 is LNHDA and CDR2 is SQIVND (reference sequence). Deletions cut 0 bases from V and 4 bases from J, with 13 bases between. The CDR3 consists of 16 residues. The CDR3 DNA reads TGTGCCAGTAGTATAGAAGCGAGCGGATCTTACAATGAGCAGTTCTTC. This gives the protein CASSIEASGSYNEQFF.

This clonotype appeared a few times. This chain links TRBV29-1 with TRBJ2-3, with 13 bases that match TRBD2. The CDR3 runs 17 residues. Germline V CDR1 and CDR2: SQVTM, ANQGSEA. The V segment lost 0 bases and the J segment 6 bases; nucleotides outside the gene matches: 9. CDR3 in amino acids: CSVEDQKLAGGLDTQYF. The CDR3 DNA reads as TGCAGCGTTGAAGATCAGAAACTAGCGGGAGGGCTCGATACGCAGTATTTT.

This chain uses TRBV12-3 or TRBV12-4 with TRBJ2-5; D is unclear. The length of the CDR3 is 14 residues. V lost 3 bases, J lost 5 bases, and 13 bases lay in between. The CDR3 protein is CASSFWEDVETQYF. For the CDR3, the DNA is TGTGCCAGCAGTTTTTGGGAAGATGTTGAGACCCAGTACTTC.